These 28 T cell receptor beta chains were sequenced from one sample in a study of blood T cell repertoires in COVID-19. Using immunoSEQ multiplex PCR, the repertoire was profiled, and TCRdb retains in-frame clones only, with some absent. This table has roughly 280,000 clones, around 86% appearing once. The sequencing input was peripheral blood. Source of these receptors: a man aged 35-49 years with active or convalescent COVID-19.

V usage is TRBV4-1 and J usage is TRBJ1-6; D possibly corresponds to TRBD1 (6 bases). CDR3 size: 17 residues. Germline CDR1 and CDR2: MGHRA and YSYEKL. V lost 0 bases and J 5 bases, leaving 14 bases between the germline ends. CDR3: CASSQDGNRAHNSPLHF. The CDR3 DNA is TGCGCCAGCAGCCAAGATGGGAACAGGGCGCATAATTCACCCCTCCACTTT.

CDR3 nucleotides: TGTGCTAGAGCTAGTTCGGCTCCAATGAACACTGAAGCTTTCTTT. It encodes CARASSAPMNTEAFF. J is TRBJ1-1 and V is TRBV2; no clear D gene. The CDR3 spans 15 residues. Germline assignment: CDR1 SNHLY and CDR2 FYNNEI. Using reference TRBV2 and TRBJ1-1 for the parts outside the CDR3, the full variable domain is EPEVTQTPSHQVTQMGQEVILRCVPISNHLYFYWYRQILGQKVEFLVSFYNNEISEKSEIFDDQFSVERPDGSNFTLKIRSTKLEDSAMYFCARASSAPMNTEAFFGQGTRLTVV.

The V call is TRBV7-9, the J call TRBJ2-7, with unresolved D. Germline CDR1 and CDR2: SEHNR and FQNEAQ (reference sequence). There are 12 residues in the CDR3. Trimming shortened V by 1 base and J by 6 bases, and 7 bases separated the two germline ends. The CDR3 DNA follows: TGTGCCAGCAGCTTAGGTCTCCGCGAGCAGTACTTC. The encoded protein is CASSLGLREQYF. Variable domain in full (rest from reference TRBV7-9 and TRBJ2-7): DTGVSQNPRHKITKRGQNVTFRCDPISEHNRLYWYRQTLGQGPEFLTYFQNEAQLEKSRLLSDRFSAERPKGSFSTLEIQRTEQGDSAMYLCASSLGLREQYFGPGTRLTVT.

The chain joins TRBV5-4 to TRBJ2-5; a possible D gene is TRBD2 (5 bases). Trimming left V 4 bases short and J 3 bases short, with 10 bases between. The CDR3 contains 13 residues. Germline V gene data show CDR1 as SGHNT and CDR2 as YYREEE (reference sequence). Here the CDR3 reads CASSRTEKETQYF. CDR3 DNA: TGTGCCAGCAGCCGGACTGAAAAAGAGACCCAGTACTTC.

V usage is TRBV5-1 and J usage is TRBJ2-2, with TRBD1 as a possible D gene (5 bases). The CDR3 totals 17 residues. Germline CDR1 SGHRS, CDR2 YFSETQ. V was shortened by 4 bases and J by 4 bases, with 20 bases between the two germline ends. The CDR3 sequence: CASSPSGQPSGTGELFF. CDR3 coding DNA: TGCGCCAGCAGCCCGTCCGGACAACCTTCAGGCACCGGGGAGCTGTTTTTT.

DNA for the CDR3: TGTGCCAGTAGTCGACAGGTCGGGTCCTACGAGCAGTACTTC. This sequence encodes CASSRQVGSYEQYF. This chain joins TRBV19 and TRBJ2-7; possibly TRBD1 for D (6 bases). The CDR3 contains 14 residues. CDR1 LNHDA and CDR2 SQIVND come from the germline V gene (reference sequence). The germline V and J ends were trimmed by 5 bases and 1 base, with 12 bases remaining between them.

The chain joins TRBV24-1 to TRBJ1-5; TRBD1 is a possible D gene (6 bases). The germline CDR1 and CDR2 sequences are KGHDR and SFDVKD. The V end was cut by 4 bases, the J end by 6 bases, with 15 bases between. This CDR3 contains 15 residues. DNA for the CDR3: TGTGCCACCAGTGACCGGGGGGGCGCCGGTCAGCCCCAGCATTTT. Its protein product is CATSDRGGAGQPQHF.

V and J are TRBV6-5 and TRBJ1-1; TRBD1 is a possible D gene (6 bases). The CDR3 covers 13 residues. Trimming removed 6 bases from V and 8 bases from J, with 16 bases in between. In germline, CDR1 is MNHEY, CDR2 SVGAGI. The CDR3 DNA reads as TGTGCCAGCAGCGCACAGGGTTACCGGGAAGCTTTCTTT. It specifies CASSAQGYREAFF.

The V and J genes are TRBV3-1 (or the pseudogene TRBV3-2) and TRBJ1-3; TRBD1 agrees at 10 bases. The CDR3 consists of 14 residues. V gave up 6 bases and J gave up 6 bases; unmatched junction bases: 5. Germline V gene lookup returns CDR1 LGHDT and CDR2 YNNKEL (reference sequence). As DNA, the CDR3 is TGTGCCAGCAGGCTAGGGACAGGGGAAAACACCATATATTTT. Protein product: CASRLGTGENTIYF.

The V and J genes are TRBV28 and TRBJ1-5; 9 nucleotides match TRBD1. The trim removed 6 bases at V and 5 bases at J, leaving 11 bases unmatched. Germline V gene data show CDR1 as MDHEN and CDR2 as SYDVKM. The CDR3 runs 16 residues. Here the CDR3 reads CASSPSGTGFYQPQHF. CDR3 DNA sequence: TGTGCCAGCAGCCCCTCCGGGACAGGGTTTTATCAGCCCCAGCATTTT.

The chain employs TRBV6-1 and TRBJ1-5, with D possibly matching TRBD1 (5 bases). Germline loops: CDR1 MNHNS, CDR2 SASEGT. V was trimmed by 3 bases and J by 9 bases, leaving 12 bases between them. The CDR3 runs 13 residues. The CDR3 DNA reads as TGTGCCAGCAGTGACAGGGTCCTGTGGCCCCAGCATTTT. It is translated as CASSDRVLWPQHF.

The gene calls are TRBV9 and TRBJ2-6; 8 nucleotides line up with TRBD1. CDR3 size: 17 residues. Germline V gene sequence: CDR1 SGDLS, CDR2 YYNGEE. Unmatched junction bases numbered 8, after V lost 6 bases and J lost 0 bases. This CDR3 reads CASTSGTGDSGANVLTF. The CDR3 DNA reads TGTGCCAGCACTTCGGGGACAGGAGACTCTGGGGCCAACGTCCTGACTTTC.

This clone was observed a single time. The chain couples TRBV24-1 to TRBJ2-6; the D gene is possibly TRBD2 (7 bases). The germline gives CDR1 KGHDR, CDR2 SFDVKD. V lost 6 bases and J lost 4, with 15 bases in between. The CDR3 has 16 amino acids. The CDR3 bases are TGTGCCACCAGTAAGGGGGGGCTTTCCGGGGCCAACGTCCTGACTTTC. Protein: CATSKGGLSGANVLTF.

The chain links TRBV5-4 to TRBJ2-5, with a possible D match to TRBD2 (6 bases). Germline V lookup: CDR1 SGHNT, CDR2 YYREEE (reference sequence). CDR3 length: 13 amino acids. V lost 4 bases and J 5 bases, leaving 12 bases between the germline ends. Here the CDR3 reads CASSKRGGETQYF. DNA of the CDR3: TGTGCCAGCAGCAAAAGGGGAGGCGAGACCCAGTACTTC.

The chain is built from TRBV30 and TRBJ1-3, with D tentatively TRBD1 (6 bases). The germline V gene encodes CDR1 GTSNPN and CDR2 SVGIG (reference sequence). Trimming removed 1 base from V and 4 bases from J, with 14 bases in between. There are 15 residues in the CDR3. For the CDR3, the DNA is TGTGCCTGGAGTGCTCACGGGGGGCTAGGAAACACCATATATTTT. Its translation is CAWSAHGGLGNTIYF.

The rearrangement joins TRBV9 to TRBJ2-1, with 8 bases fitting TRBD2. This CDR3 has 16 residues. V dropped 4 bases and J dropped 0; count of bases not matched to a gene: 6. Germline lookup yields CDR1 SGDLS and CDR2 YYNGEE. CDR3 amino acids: CASSNPRGDSYNEQFF. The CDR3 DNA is TGTGCCAGCAGCAACCCGCGGGGGGACTCCTACAATGAGCAGTTCTTC.

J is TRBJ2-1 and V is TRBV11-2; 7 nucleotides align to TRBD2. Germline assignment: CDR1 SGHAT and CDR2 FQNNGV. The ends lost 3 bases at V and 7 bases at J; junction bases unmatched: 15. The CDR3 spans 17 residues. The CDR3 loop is CASSLRVGRELGNEQFF. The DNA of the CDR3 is TGTGCCAGCAGCTTGAGGGTTGGGCGGGAGTTAGGGAATGAGCAGTTCTTC.

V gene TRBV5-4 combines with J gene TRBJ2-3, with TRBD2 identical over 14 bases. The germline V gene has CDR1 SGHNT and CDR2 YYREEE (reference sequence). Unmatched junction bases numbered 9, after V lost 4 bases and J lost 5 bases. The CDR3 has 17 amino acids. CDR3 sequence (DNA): TGTGCCAGCAGCCCCCCGACTAGCGGGGGGGCAGGAGATACGCAGTATTTT. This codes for CASSPPTSGGAGDTQYF.

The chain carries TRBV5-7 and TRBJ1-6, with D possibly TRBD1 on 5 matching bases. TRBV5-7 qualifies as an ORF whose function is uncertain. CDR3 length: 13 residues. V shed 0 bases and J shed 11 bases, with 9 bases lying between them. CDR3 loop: CASSLAGRPPLHF. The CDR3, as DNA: TGTGCCAGCAGCTTGGCAGGGCGTCCACCCCTCCACTTT.

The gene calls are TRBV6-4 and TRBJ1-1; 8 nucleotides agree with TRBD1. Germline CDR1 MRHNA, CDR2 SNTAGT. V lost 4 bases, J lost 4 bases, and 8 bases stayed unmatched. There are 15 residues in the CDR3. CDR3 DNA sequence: TGTGCCAGCAGTGCGACAGGGGCCCCGAGCACTGAAGCTTTCTTT. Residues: CASSATGAPSTEAFF.

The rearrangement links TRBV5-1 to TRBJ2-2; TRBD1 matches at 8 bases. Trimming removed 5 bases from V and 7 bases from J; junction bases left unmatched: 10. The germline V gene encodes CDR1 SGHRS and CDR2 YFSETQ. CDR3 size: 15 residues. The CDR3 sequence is CASRSDRGVNGELFF. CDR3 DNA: TGCGCCAGCAGATCCGACAGGGGTGTTAACGGGGAGCTGTTTTTT.

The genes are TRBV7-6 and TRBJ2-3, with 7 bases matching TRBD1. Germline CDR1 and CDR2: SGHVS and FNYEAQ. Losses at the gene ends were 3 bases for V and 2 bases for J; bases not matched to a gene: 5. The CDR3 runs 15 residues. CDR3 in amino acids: CASSFTGDTTDTQYF. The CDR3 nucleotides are TGTGCCAGCAGCTTTACAGGGGACACCACAGATACGCAGTATTTT.

CDR3 in DNA: TGCGCCAGCAGCTTGGAACGGTTCTACGAGCAGTACTTC. Translating it yields CASSLERFYEQYF. The V and J genes are TRBV5-1 and TRBJ2-7; D gene uncertain. The CDR3 is 13 residues long. Per germline, CDR1 SGHRS and CDR2 YFSETQ. V lost 0 bases to trimming and J lost 3 bases, with 7 bases between them.

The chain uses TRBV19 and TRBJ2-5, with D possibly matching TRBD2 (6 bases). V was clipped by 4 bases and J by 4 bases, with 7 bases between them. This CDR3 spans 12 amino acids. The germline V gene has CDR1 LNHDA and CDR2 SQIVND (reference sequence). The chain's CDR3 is CASSSGAETQYF. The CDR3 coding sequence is TGTGCCAGTAGTAGCGGGGCAGAGACCCAGTACTTC. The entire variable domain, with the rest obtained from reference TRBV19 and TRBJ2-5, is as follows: DGGITQSPKYLFRKEGQNVTLSCEQNLNHDAMYWYRQDPGQGLRLIYYSQIVNDFQKGDIAEGYSVSREKKESFPLTVTSAQKNPTAFYLCASSSGAETQYFGPGTRLLVL.

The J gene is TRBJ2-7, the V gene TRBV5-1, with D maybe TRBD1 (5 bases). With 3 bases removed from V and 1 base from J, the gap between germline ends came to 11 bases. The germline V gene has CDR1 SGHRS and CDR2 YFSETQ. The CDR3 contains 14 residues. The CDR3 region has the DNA TGCGCCAGCAGCTCGGTGGCAGGGTCCTACGAGCAGTACTTC. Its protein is CASSSVAGSYEQYF. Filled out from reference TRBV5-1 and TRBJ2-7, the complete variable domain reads KAGVTQTPRYLIKTRGQQVTLSCSPISGHRSVSWYQQTPGQGLQFLFEYFSETQRNKGNFPGRFSGRQFSNSRSEMNVSTLELGDSALYLCASSSVAGSYEQYFGPGTRLTVT.

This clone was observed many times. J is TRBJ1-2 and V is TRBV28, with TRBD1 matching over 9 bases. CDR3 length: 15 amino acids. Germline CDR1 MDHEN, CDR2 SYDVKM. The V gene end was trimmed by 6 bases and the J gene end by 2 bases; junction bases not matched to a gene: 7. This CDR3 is CASRPPGTGNYGYTF. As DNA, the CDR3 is TGTGCCAGCAGGCCTCCCGGGACAGGGAACTATGGCTACACCTTC.

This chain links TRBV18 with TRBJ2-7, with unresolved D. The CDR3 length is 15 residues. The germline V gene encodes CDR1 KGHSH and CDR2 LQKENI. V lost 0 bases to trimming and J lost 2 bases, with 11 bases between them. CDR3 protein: CASSPPRDTPYEQYF. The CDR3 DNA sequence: TGTGCCAGCTCACCACCAAGAGATACCCCCTACGAGCAGTACTTC.

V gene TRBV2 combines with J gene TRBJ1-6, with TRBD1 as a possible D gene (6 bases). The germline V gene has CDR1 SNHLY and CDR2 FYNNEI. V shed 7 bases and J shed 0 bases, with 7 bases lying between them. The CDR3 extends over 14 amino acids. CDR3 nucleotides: TGTGCCAGCAAGGACAGCTCCTATAATTCACCCCTCCACTTT. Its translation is CASKDSSYNSPLHF.